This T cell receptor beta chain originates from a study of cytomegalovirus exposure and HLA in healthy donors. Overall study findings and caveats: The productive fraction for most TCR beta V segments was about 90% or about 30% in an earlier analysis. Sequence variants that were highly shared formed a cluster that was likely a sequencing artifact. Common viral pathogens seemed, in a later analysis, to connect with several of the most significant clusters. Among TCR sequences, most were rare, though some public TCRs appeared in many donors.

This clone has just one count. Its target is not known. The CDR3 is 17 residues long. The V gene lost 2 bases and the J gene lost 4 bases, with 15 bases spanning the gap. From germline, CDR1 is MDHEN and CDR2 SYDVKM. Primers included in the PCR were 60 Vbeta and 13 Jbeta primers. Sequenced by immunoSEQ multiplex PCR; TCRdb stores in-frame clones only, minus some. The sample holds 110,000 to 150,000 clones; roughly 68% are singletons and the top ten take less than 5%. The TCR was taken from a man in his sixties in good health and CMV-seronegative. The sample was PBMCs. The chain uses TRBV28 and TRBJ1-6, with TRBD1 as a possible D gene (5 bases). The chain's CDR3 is CASSLLNRWGYNSPLHF. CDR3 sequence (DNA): TGTGCCAGCAGTTTACTGAACAGGTGGGGTTATAATTCACCCCTCCACTTT.